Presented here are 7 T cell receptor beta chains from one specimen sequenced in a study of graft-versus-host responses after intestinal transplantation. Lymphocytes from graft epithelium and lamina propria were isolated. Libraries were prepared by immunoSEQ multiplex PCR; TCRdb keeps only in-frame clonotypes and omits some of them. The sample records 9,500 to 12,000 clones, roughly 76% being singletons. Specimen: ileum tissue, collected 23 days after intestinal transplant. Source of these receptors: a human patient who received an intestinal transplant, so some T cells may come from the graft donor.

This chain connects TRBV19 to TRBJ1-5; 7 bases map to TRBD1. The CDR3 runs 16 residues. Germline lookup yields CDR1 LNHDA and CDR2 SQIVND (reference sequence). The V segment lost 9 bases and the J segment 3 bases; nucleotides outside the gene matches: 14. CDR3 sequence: CASRLWTGHPNQPQHF. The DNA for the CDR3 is TGTGCCAGCCGACTCTGGACAGGCCATCCCAATCAGCCCCAGCATTTT.

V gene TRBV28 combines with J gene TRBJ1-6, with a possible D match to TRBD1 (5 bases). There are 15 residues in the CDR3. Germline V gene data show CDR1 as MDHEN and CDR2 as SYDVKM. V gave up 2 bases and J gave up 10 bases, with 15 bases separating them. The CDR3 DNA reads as TGTGCCAGCAGTTTAGGAAGGGGTCGGAAATCACCCCTCCACTTT. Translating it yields CASSLGRGRKSPLHF.

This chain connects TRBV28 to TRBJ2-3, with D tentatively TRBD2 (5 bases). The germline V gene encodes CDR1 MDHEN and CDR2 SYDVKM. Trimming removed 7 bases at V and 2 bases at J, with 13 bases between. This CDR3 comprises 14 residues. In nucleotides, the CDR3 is TGTGCCAGCAATCGGAGGCGAGACACAGATACGCAGTATTTT. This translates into CASNRRRDTDTQYF.

CDR3 nucleotide sequence: TGCGCCAGCAGCCAAATCGGGAAGGGGAACACTGAAGCTTTCTTT. It codes for CASSQIGKGNTEAFF. The V and J genes are TRBV4-1 and TRBJ1-1; D is ambiguous. The germline V gene encodes CDR1 MGHRA and CDR2 YSYEKL. Trimming stripped 2 bases from V and 1 base from J, with 11 bases between. This CDR3 has 15 amino acids.

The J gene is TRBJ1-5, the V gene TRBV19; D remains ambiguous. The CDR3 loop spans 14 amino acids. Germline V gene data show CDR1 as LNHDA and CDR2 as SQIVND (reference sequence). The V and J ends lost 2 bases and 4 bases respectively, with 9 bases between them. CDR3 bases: TGTGCCAGTAGTATATTGAGTAGTAATCAGCCCCAGCATTTT. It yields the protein CASSILSSNQPQHF.

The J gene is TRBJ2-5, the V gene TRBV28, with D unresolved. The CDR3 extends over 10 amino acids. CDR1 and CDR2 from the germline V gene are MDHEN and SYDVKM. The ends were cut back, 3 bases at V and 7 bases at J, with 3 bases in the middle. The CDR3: CASSLGTQYF. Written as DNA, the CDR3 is TGTGCCAGCAGTTTGGGGACCCAGTACTTC.

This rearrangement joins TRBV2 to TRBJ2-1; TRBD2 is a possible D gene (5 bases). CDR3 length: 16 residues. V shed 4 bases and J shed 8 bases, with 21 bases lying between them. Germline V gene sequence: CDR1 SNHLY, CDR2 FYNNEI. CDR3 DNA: TGTGCCAGCAGTGGCGGGTATAAGACTTTAGCGTATGAGCAGTTCTTC. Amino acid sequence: CASSGGYKTLAYEQFF.